The subject of this entry is one T cell receptor (beta chain). Clones were read by immunoSEQ multiplex PCR, and TCRdb kept only the in-frame ones, dropping some. The top ten hold about 1% of the sample, which has about 270,000 clones, around 90% seen once. The data originate from a study of blood T cell repertoires in COVID-19. Germline V lookup: CDR1 KGHDR, CDR2 SFDVKD. The V and J ends lost 5 bases and 5 bases respectively, with 12 bases between them. This CDR3 contains 14 residues. The sequencing sample was made of PBMCs or T cells enriched from blood (not recorded which). The chain uses TRBV24-1 and TRBJ2-4; tentatively, D is TRBD2 (5 bases). The receptor was isolated from a woman aged 25-40 years who had recovered from COVID-19. The CDR3 DNA follows: TGTGCCACCAGTGGCAGGACTTCTGAAAACATTCAGTACTTC. Encoded protein: CATSGRTSENIQYF.